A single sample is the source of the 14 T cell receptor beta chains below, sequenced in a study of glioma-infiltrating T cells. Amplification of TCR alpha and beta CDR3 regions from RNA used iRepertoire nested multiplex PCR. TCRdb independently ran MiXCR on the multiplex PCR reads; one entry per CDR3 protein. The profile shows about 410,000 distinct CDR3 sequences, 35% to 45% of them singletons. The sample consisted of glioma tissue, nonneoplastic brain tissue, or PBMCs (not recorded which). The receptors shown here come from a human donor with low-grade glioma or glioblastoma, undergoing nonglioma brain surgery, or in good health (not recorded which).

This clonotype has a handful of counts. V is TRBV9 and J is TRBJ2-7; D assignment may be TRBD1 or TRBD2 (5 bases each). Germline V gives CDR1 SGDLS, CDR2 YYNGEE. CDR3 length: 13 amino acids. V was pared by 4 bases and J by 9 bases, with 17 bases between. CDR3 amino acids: CASSPGTAPVQYF. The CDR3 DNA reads TGTGCCAGCAGCCCCGGGACGGCCCCTGTGCAGTACTTC.

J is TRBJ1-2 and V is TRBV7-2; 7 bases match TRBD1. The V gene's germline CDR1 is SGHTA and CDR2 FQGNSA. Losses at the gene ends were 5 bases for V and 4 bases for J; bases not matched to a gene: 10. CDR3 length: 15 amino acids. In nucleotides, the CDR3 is TGTGCCAGCAGCACCCGACAGGGTCCTGTCTATGGCTACACCTTC. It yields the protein CASSTRQGPVYGYTF.

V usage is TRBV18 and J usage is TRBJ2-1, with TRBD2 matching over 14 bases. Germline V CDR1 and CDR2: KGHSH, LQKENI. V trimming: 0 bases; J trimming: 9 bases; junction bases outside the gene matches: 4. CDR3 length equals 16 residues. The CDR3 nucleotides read TGTGCCAGCTCACCACCGACTAGCGGGAGGGCGCTTGAGCAGTTCTTC. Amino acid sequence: CASSPPTSGRALEQFF. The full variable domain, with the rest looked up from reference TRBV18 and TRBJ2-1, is NAGVMQNPRHLVRRRGQEARLRCSPMKGHSHVYWYRQLPEEGLKFMVYLQKENIIDESGMPKERFSAEFPKEGPSILRIQQVVRGDSAAYFCASSPPTSGRALEQFFGPGTRLTVL.

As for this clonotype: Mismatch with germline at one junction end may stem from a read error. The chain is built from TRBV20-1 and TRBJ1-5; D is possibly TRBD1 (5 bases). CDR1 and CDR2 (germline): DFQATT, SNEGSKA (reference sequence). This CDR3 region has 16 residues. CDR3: CSASTPGTYSNRPQHF. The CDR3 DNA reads TGCAGTGCTTCCACCCCCGGGACTTATAGCAATCGGCCCCAGCATTTT.

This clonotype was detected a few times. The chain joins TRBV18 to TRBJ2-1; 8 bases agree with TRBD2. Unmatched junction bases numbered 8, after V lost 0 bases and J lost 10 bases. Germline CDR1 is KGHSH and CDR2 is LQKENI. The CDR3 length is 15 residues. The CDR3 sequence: CASSPPPGGAGEQFF. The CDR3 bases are TGTGCCAGCTCACCACCGCCGGGAGGGGCAGGAGAGCAGTTCTTC.

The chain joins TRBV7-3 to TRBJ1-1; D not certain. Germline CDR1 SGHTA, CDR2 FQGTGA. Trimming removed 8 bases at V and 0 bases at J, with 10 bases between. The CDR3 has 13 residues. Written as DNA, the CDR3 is TGTGCCAGCCGCCAGCAGATGAACACTGAAGCTTTCTTT. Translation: CASRQQMNTEAFF.

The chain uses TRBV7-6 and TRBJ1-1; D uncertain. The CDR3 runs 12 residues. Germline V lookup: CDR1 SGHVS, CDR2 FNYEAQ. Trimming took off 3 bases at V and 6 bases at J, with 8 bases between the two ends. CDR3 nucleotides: TGTGCCAGCAGCTTTCTTGGCCCTGAAGCTTTCTTT. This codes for CASSFLGPEAFF. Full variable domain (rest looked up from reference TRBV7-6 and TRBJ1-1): GAGVSQSPRYKVTKRGQDVALRCDPISGHVSLYWYRQALGQGPEFLTYFNYEAQQDKSGLPNDRFSAERPEGSISTLTIQRTEQRDSAMYRCASSFLGPEAFFGQGTRLTVV.

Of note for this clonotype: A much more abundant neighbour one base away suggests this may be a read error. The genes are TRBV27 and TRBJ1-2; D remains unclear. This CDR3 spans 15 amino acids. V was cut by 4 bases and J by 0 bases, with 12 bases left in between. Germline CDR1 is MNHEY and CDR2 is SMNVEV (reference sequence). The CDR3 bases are TGTGCCAGCAGTTCGGACGGTGCCCCTAACTATGGCTACACCTTC. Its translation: CASSSDGAPNYGYTF.

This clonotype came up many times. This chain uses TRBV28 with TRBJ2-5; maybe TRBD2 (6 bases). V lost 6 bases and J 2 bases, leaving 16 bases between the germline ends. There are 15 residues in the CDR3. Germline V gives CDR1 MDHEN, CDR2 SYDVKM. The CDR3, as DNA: TGTGCCAGCAGAACCCCCTTGGCGGGACAAGAGACCCAGTACTTC. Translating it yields CASRTPLAGQETQYF.

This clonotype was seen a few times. The CDR3: CASSFPPVETQYF. The CDR3 region has the DNA TGTGCCAGCAGTTTCCCCCCAGTAGAGACCCAGTACTTC. The genes are TRBV28 and TRBJ2-5; no firm D call. The CDR3 extends over 13 amino acids. From germline, CDR1 is MDHEN and CDR2 SYDVKM. Trimming pared 3 bases from V and 4 bases from J, leaving 9 bases between.

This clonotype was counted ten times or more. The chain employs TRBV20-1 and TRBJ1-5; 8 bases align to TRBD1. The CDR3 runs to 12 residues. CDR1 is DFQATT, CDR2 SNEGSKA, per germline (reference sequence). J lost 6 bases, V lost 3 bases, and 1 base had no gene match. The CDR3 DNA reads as TGCAGTGCTAGTGACAGGGGTCAGCCCCAGCATTTT. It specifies CSASDRGQPQHF.

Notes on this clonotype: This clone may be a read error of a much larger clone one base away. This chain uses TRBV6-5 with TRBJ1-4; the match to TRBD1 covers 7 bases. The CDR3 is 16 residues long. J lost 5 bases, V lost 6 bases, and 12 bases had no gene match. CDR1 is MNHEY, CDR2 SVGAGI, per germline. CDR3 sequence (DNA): TGTGCCAGCAGAGAACCTTCCGTGACAGGGAATGAAAAACTGTTTTTT. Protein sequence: CASREPSVTGNEKLFF.

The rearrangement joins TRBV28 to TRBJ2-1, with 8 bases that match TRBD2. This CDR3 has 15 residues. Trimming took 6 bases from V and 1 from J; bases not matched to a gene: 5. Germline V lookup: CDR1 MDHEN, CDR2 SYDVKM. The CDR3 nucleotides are TGTGCCAGCAGGCGGACTAGCCCGTCCTACAATGAGCAGTTCTTC. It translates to CASRRTSPSYNEQFF.

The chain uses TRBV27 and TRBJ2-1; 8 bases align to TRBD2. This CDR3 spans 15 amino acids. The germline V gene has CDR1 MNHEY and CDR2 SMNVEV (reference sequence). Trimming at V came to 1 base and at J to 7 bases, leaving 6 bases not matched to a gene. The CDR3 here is CASSLLWASGNEQFF. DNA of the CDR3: TGTGCCAGCAGTTTATTATGGGCTAGCGGGAATGAGCAGTTCTTC.